Detailed here is one TCR beta chain. CDR1 and CDR2 (germline): SGHNT, YENEEA. Unmatched junction bases numbered 12, after V lost 5 bases and J lost 8 bases. CDR3 size: 15 residues. Participant ages covered 18 to 89 years across 25 or so US areas. Cohort 3 recovered donors had two negative PCRs, clearance, or symptom resolution. This sample stems from a study of blood T cell repertoires in COVID-19. Turning to the study itself: The cDNA or gDNA used as material had been derived from T cells, B-cell-depleted T cells, or PBMCs.

Sequencing was performed with immunoSEQ multiplex PCR; in TCRdb, only in-frame clones are kept and a portion is missing. The table has more than 200,000 clones, 84% seen once. The origin of this receptor is a man in his sixties who had recovered from COVID-19. The chain has TRBV11-3 and TRBJ1-2; TRBD1 matches at 9 bases. What was sequenced was PBMCs or T cells enriched from blood (not recorded which). The CDR3 DNA is TGTGCCAGCAGCCCGAGGACAGGGGAAGATAGCGGCTACACCTTC. The encoded protein is CASSPRTGEDSGYTF.